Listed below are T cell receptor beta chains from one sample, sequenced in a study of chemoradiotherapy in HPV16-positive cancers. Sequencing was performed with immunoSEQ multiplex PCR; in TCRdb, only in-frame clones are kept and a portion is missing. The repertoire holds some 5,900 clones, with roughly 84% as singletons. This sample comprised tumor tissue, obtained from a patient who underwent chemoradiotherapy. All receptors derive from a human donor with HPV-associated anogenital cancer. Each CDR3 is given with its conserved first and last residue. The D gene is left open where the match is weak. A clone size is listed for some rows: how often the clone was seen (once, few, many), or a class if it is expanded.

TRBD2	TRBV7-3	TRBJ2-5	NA	TGTGCCAGCAGCTTGACGGGGGGCCAAGAGACCCAGTACTTC	CASSLTGGQETQYF
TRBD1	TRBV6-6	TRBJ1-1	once	TGTGCCAGCAGTTCCCTGGACAGGGGGCACACTGAAGCTTTCTTT	CASSSLDRGHTEAFF
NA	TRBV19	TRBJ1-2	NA	TGTGCCAGTACCTCGATTGAAGGACTTAACTATGGCTACACCTTC	CASTSIEGLNYGYTF
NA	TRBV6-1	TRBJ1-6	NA	TGTGCCAGCAGTGAACGGGGTCCCCCTATAAGTTCACCCCTCCACTTT	CASSERGPPISSPLHF
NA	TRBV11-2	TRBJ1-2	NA	TGTGCCAGCGGCCGGACCAACTATGGCTACACCTTC	CASGRTNYGYTF
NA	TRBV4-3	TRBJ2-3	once	TGCGCCAGCAGCCAAGCGTGGCCAGGAATTGACACAGATACGCAGTATTTT	CASSQAWPGIDTDTQYF
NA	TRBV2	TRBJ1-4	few	TGTGCCAGCAGTGAATGGGGGACCTCAACTAATGAAAAACTGTTTTTT	CASSEWGTSTNEKLFF
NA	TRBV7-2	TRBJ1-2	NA	TGTGCCAGCAGCTCTGGACCCAACTATGGCTACACCTTC	CASSSGPNYGYTF
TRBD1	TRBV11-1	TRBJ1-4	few	TGTGCCAGCAGCTTCGGACAGGGATATGAAAAACTGTTTTTT	CASSFGQGYEKLFF
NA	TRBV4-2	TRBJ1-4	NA	TGTGCCAGCAGCCAATGGGGGGGAGCAACTAATGAAAAACTGTTTTTT	CASSQWGGATNEKLFF
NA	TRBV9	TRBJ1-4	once	TGTGCCAGCAGCGCTACCGGGACAAGGGGTGAAAAACTGTTTTTT	CASSATGTRGEKLFF
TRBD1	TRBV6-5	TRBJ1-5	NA	TGTGCCAGCAGCCAGGGGGCGTCGGGTCAGCCCCAGCATTTT	CASSQGASGQPQHF
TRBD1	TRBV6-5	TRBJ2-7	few	TGTGCCAGCAGTAAAGACAGGGGGCGCGAGCAGTACTTC	CASSKDRGREQYF
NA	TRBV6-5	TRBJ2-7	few	TGTGCCAGCAGTTACAGCGGACAGAAAACGGACGAGCAGTACTTC	CASSYSGQKTDEQYF
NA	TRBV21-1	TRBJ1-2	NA	TGTGCCAGCAGCAAATGTTGCCAGGGGCCAGTCAACTATGGCTACACCTTC	CASSKCCQGPVNYGYTF
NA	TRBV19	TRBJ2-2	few	TGTGCCAGTACGCCCCTGACGGACACCGGGGAGCTGTTTTTT	CASTPLTDTGELFF
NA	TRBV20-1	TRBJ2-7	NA	TGCAGTGCTAGGGAGGCGTACGAGCAGTACTTC	CSAREAYEQYF
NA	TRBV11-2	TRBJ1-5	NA	TGTGCCAGCAGCTTAGATAGTGGACAGCAGCCCCAGCATTTT	CASSLDSGQQPQHF
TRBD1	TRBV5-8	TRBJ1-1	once	TGTGCCAGCAGCTTGCAGGGGGAAGCCACTGAAGCTTTCTTT	CASSLQGEATEAFF
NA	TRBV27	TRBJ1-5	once	TGTGCCAGCAGTTTCCGACAGGATAGCAATCAGCCCCAGCATTTT	CASSFRQDSNQPQHF
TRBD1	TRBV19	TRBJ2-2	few	TGTGCCAGTAGGTCCAGGGGGCAGAACACCGGGGAGCTGTTTTTT	CASRSRGQNTGELFF
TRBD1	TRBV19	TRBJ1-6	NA	TGTGCCAGTAGTCCGGGACAGGGCAATTCACCCCTCCACTTT	CASSPGQGNSPLHF
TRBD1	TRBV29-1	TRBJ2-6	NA	TGCAGCGTTGGTGGGACAGCTGGGGCCAACGTCCTGACTTTC	CSVGGTAGANVLTF
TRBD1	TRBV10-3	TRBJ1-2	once	TGTGCCATCAGTGAATCCAGTTGGGACAGGGCCCTCTATGGCTACACCTTC	CAISESSWDRALYGYTF
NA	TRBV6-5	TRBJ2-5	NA	TGTGCCAGCAGTTACTTAGGGGCAGAGACCCAGTACTTC	CASSYLGAETQYF
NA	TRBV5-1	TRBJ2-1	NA	TGCGCCAGCAGCCCAGGGGAGCCTGGGGAGCAGTTCTTC	CASSPGEPGEQFF
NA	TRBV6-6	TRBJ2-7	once	TGTGCCAGCAGTTTGAGTTCAGGGATCGGGTCCTACGAGCAGTACTTC	CASSLSSGIGSYEQYF
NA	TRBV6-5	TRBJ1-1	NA	TGTGCCAGCAGTTACTCGATATCGGAGAACACTGAAGCTTTCTTT	CASSYSISENTEAFF
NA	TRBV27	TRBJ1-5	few	TGTGCCAGCAGTTTAAGGGGGACGGAGGTTCAGCCCCAGCATTTT	CASSLRGTEVQPQHF
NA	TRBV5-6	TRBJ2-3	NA	TGTGCCAGCAGCTTGGGGGGCCCAGATACGCAGTATTTT	CASSLGGPDTQYF
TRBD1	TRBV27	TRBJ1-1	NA	TGTGCCAGCAGTTGGGACAGGAGACTAAAAGGAGCTTTCTTT	CASSWDRRLKGAFF
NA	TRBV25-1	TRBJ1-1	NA	TGTGCCAGCAGTGTAGGGGCCTCAGCTTTCTTT	CASSVGASAFF
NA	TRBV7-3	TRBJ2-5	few	TGTGCCAGCAGCTTAACGGGAGGGGGCCAAGAGACCCAGTACTTC	CASSLTGGGQETQYF
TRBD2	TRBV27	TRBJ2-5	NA	TGTGCCAGCAGTTTTTCCAGCGGGGGGGAAGAGACCCAGTACTTC	CASSFSSGGEETQYF
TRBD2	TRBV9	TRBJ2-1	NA	TGTGCCAGCAGCGACCCTAGCGGGGGGGTGGACAATGAGCAGTTCTTC	CASSDPSGGVDNEQFF
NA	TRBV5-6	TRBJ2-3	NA	TGTGCCAGCAGCTTACAGGAGATACAGGTGGATACGCAGTATTTT	CASSLQEIQVDTQYF
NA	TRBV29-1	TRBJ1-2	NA	TGCAGCGTCCCAAGGGCCCTCGGGGGCTACACCTTC	CSVPRALGGYTF
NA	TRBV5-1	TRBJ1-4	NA	TGCGCCAGCAGCTCTGACAGGTCTTGGGAAAAACTGTTTTTT	CASSSDRSWEKLFF
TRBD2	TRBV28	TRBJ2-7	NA	TGTGCCAGCAAATGGGGGGGGGTAGGACTGGAGTCCTACGAGCAGTACTTC	CASKWGGVGLESYEQYF
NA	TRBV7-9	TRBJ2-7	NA	TGTGCCAGCAGCAGGGAAGTTTCCTACGAGCAGTACTTC	CASSREVSYEQYF
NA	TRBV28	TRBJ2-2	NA	TGTGCCAGCAGCTCCGCCAGTAACGCCGGGGAGCTGTTTTTT	CASSSASNAGELFF
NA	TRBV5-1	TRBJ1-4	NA	TGCGCCAGCAGCTTGAACGAGGCAGGGGTTGGTGAAAAACTGTTTTTT	CASSLNEAGVGEKLFF
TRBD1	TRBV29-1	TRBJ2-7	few	TGCAGCGTTGTGGGGACAGATGATAAGCAGTACTTC	CSVVGTDDKQYF
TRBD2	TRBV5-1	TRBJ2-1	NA	TGCGCCAGCAACCAGCGGGGGGGCAATGAGCAGTTCTTC	CASNQRGGNEQFF
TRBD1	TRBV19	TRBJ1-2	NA	TGTGCCAGTAGAGGACAGGGCAGTGGCTACACCTTC	CASRGQGSGYTF
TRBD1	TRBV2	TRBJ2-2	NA	TGTGCCAGCAGCTACGGAGACAGGGGGGCCACCGGGGAGCTGTTTTTT	CASSYGDRGATGELFF
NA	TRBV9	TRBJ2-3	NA	TGTGCCAGCAGCGTCGGGATCACAGATACGCAGTATTTT	CASSVGITDTQYF
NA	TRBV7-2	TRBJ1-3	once	TGTGCCAGCAGCGAGGGACCATCGGGAGGAAACACCATATATTTT	CASSEGPSGGNTIYF
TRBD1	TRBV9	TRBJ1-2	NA	TGTGCCAGCAGCGTCACAGGGGCCTCTAACTATGGCTACACCTTC	CASSVTGASNYGYTF
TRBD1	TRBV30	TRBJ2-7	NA	TGTGCCTGGACTACAGGGGGCTACGAGCAGTACTTC	CAWTTGGYEQYF
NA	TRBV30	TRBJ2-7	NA	TGTGCCTGGAGTATTGGAGTGGGGTACGAGCAGTACTTC	CAWSIGVGYEQYF
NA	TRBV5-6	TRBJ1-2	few	TGTGCCAGCAGCTCCGCCTCAGGAGGTGGCTACACCTTC	CASSSASGGGYTF
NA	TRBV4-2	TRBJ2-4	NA	TGTGCCAGCAGCCAAGCTTCAGGGGCGATTAGCGAAAACATTCAGTACTTC	CASSQASGAISENIQYF
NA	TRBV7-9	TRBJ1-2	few	TGTAGTGTGGTTCAGGGCAGGAGTAACTATGGCTACACCTTC	CSVVQGRSNYGYTF
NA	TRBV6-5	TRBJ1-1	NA	TGTGCCACCGGGGGGGGCGGGCGGACTGAAGCTTTCTTT	CATGGGGRTEAFF
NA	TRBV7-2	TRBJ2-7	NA	TGTGCCAGCAGCTTAGGAGTTGGATCTGACTCCTACGAGCAGTACTTC	CASSLGVGSDSYEQYF
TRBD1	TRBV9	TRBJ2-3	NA	TGTGCCAGCAGCCTTATAGGCGGACAGGGCGCAGATACGCAGTATTTT	CASSLIGGQGADTQYF
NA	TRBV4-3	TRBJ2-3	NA	TGCGCCAGCAGCCAACAGACTAGGTCGGGGGATACGCAGTATTTT	CASSQQTRSGDTQYF